This T cell receptor (beta chain) comes out of a study of cytomegalovirus exposure and HLA in healthy donors. Germline lookup yields CDR1 SNHLY and CDR2 FYNNEI. This CDR3 comprises 16 residues. J gave up 0 bases and V 8 bases, and 10 bases lay outside the gene matches. The PCR had 60 Vbeta and 13 Jbeta primers. Using immunoSEQ multiplex PCR, the repertoire was profiled, and TCRdb retains in-frame clones only, with some absent. The sample records hundreds of thousands of clones, about 88% being singletons. As for the donors, each was a healthy bone marrow donor. The table lists this clone with a few counts. Antigen: not known. The study, taken as a whole, reports: Later on, an analysis showed TCR association rates differing by HLA locus, with DRB1 the most and HLA-C the fewest. Available immune exposure information covered CMV serostatus only. HLA-A and HLA-B allele assignments for most subjects were reportedly predicted accurately using TCR beta sequences.

This chain uses TRBV2 with TRBJ2-7; 10 bases match TRBD2. The material sequenced was PBMCs. This TCR was recovered from a girl under 10 years old in good health and CMV-seronegative. The CDR3 region has the DNA TGTGCCAGCCGACGTCAGGCTAGCGGGAGCTCCTACGAGCAGTACTTC. This encodes CASRRQASGSSYEQYF.